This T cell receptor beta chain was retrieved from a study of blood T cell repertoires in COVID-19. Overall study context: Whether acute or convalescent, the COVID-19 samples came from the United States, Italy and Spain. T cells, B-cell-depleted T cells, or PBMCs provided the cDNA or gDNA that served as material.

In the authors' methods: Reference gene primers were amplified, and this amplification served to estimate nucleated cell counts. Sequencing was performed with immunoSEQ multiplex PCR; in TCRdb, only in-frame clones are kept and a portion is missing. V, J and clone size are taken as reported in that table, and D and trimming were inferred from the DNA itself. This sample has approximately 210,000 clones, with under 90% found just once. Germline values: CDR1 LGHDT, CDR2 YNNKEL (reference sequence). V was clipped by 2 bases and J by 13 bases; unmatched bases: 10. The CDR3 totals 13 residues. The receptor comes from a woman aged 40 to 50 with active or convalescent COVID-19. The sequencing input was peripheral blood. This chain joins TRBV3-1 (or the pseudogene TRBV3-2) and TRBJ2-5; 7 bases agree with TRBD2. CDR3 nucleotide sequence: TGTGCCAGCAGCCAAAAGACTAGCCTTCCCTCGTACTTC. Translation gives CASSQKTSLPSYF.